A selection of T cell receptor beta chains follows, all from one sample in a study of blood T cell repertoires in COVID-19. Sequenced by immunoSEQ multiplex PCR; TCRdb stores in-frame clones only, minus some. Of about 200,000 clones in the sample, around 90% were seen once. Sequencing input: peripheral blood. These receptors all come from a middle-aged man with acute or convalescent COVID-19. Each CDR3 is given with its conserved first and last residue. D genes are given only for firm matches. The size field is filled for only some rows; it gives once, few, many or a size class.

d_call | j_call | clone_size | v_call | cdr3_nt | cdr3_aa
- | TRBJ2-1 | - | TRBV11-2 | TGTGCCAGCAGCTTACGAGACAATGAGCAGTTCTTC | CASSLRDNEQFF
TRBD1 | TRBJ1-1 | - | TRBV19 | TGTGCCAGTACTATGACAGGGGATATGAACACTGAAGCTTTCTTT | CASTMTGDMNTEAFF
- | TRBJ1-2 | - | TRBV2 | TGTGCCAGCAGTGAAGCGACAAGGCTTTACACCTTC | CASSEATRLYTF
- | TRBJ1-4 | - | TRBV5-1 | TGCGCCAGCAGCTTGGAGGCGGGGTCCCGTGAAAAACTGTTTTTT | CASSLEAGSREKLFF
TRBD2 | TRBJ2-2 | - | TRBV7-2 | TGTGCCAGCAGCTTAGGGGGAGGGCGCAACATGAGGGAGCTGTTTTTT | CASSLGGGRNMRELFF
- | TRBJ2-7 | - | TRBV28 | TGTGCCAGCAGTTCTGGGGGGGGCCGTGAGGGCGAGCAGTACTTC | CASSSGGGREGEQYF
TRBD1 | TRBJ1-2 | few | TRBV6-6 | TGTGCCAGCAGTGCACCGGGACAGGGGGACTATGGCTACACCTTC | CASSAPGQGDYGYTF
TRBD2 | TRBJ2-5 | - | TRBV7-2 | TGTGCCAGCAGCGTAGGGACTAGCGGGGGCCAAGAGACCCAGTACTTC | CASSVGTSGGQETQYF
- | TRBJ1-5 | - | TRBV20-1 | TGCAGTGCTAGTTCCCTCCTTAGCAATCAGCCCCAGCATTTT | CSASSLLSNQPQHF
TRBD2 | TRBJ2-3 | - | TRBV3-1/TRBV3-2 | TGTGCCAGCAGCCCTAGCGGGACTCGCACAGATACGCAGTATTTT | CASSPSGTRTDTQYF
- | TRBJ1-2 | - | TRBV19 | TGTGCCAGTAGTTTACAGGGTGTGGGCTATGGCTACACCTTC | CASSLQGVGYGYTF
- | TRBJ2-1 | - | TRBV7-6 | TGTGCCAGCAGCTTAGGCAGGGAGACTAGCAATGAGCAGTTCTTC | CASSLGRETSNEQFF
- | TRBJ2-7 | few | TRBV11-2 | TGTGCCAGCAGCTCGGGAAGGAACCCCTACGAGCAGTACTTC | CASSSGRNPYEQYF
- | TRBJ2-2 | - | TRBV5-1 | TGCGCCAGCAGCTTGGGTCAGGGGAACACCGGGGAGCTGTTTTTT | CASSLGQGNTGELFF
- | TRBJ2-7 | - | TRBV7-2 | TGTGCCAGCAGCTTTGGGCCGCCTGAGCAGTACTTC | CASSFGPPEQYF
TRBD1 | TRBJ2-5 | - | TRBV11-2 | TGTGCCAGCAGCTTCGGACAGGGGAGGTTGGAGACCCAGTACTTC | CASSFGQGRLETQYF
- | TRBJ2-1 | - | TRBV6-2/TRBV6-3 | TGTGCCAGCAGTTCCCGCGGGAACTCCTACAATGAGCAGTTCTTC | CASSSRGNSYNEQFF
- | TRBJ2-7 | - | TRBV6-5 | TGTGCCAGCAGTTACTCTAGCGAATTCTACGAGCAGTACTTC | CASSYSSEFYEQYF
- | TRBJ1-1 | - | TRBV3-1/TRBV3-2 | TGTGCCAGCAGCCGCGGGGGGGAAGCTTTCTTT | CASSRGGEAFF
- | TRBJ1-1 | - | TRBV7-9 | TGTGCCAGCAAACCAGGGGCGAAGGGAATCACTGAAGCTTTCTTT | CASKPGAKGITEAFF
TRBD2 | TRBJ2-7 | - | TRBV25-1 | TGTGCCAGCAGTGAAGATATGCGGGAGGAGACCTACGAGCAGTACTTC | CASSEDMREETYEQYF
TRBD2 | TRBJ2-1 | - | TRBV10-2 | TGCGCCAGCAGTGAACAGCGAGCGGGAGGTAACAATGAGCAGTTCTTC | CASSEQRAGGNNEQFF
- | TRBJ2-1 | - | TRBV28 | TGTGCCAGCTCTGGCGGGCAGATCTACAATGAGCAGTTCTTC | CASSGGQIYNEQFF
TRBD1 | TRBJ1-4 | - | TRBV5-4 | TGTGCCAGCAGCCCGGGACAGTTTAATGAAAAACTGTTTTTT | CASSPGQFNEKLFF
- | TRBJ2-5 | - | TRBV3-1/TRBV3-2 | TGTGCCAGCAGTCTCCGAGGAGGGCAAGAGACCCAGTACTTC | CASSLRGGQETQYF
- | TRBJ1-6 | once | TRBV6-1 | TGTGCCAGCAGTGCTTCGAGGGTTAGCTCCTATAATTCACCCCTCCACTTT | CASSASRVSSYNSPLHF
- | TRBJ1-4 | - | TRBV4-1 | TGCGCCAGCAGCCAAGATCGGCGGGCAGGGGCTGAAAAACTGTTTTTT | CASSQDRRAGAEKLFF
TRBD1 | TRBJ1-1 | - | TRBV19 | TGTGCCAGTAGTCCGACGATTAGGGACAGCCCTTGGGATGAAGCTTTCTTT | CASSPTIRDSPWDEAFF
- | TRBJ1-1 | once | TRBV6-5 | TGTGCCAGCAGTTACTTTTTGACAGGGAACACTGAAGCTTTCTTT | CASSYFLTGNTEAFF
TRBD1 | TRBJ2-1 | - | TRBV5-1 | TGCGCCAGCAGAGAGACACCGGGACAGGGCTCGAATGAGCAGTTCTTC | CASRETPGQGSNEQFF
- | TRBJ2-1 | - | TRBV7-9 | TGTGCCAGCAGCTCTAGCCGAAAAACCTACAATGAGCAGTTCTTC | CASSSSRKTYNEQFF
- | TRBJ2-7 | few | TRBV6-1 | TGTGCCAGCAGTGAAATACAGTCTAACGTGCAGTACTTC | CASSEIQSNVQYF
- | TRBJ1-2 | - | TRBV10-3 | TGTGCCATCAGTGACAGGGGAGATGCTAACTATGGCTACACCTTC | CAISDRGDANYGYTF
TRBD2 | TRBJ2-1 | - | TRBV7-3 | TGTGCCAGCAGCTTAATCGGGGGGGCCCATGACGAGCAGTTCTTC | CASSLIGGAHDEQFF
- | TRBJ2-1 | - | TRBV7-3 | TGTGCCAGCAGCTTAAGGCTAGAAAATGAGCAGTTCTTC | CASSLRLENEQFF
TRBD1 | TRBJ1-2 | - | TRBV29-1 | TGCAGCGTTGAAGCCCAACTGACAGGGTATATTGATGGCTACACCTTC | CSVEAQLTGYIDGYTF
TRBD1 | TRBJ1-5 | - | TRBV28 | TGTGCCAGCAGTCAACCGACAGGGGGAGGTCAGCCCCAGCATTTT | CASSQPTGGGQPQHF
- | TRBJ1-2 | - | TRBV29-1 | TGCAGCGTCACGACAGCCTCGGGCTATGGCTACACCTTC | CSVTTASGYGYTF
TRBD1 | TRBJ2-1 | - | TRBV18 | TGTGCCAGCTCCTCGGACAGGGACTACAATGAGCAGTTCTTC | CASSSDRDYNEQFF
- | TRBJ2-6 | - | TRBV7-2 | TGTGCCAGCAGCTTGAGGGGGTCCTCTGGGGCCAACGTCCTGACTTTC | CASSLRGSSGANVLTF
TRBD1 | TRBJ1-1 | - | TRBV9 | TGTGCCAGCAGCGCCTGGACAGGGAGTGAAGCTTTCTTT | CASSAWTGSEAFF
- | TRBJ2-7 | once | TRBV2 | TGTGCCAGCAGTGTTGGGGGGTCTTACGAGCAGTACTTC | CASSVGGSYEQYF
- | TRBJ1-1 | - | TRBV3-1/TRBV3-2 | TGTGCCAGCAGCCAAGATGCGGGGGGAACTGAAGCTTTCTTT | CASSQDAGGTEAFF
TRBD1 | TRBJ2-6 | - | TRBV7-3 | TGTGCCAGCAGCTTAGTGACAGGGACCTCTGGGGCCAACGTCCTGACTTTC | CASSLVTGTSGANVLTF
TRBD1 | TRBJ1-5 | - | TRBV24-1 | TGTGCCACCAGTGGGTTGACAGGGAATCAGCCCCAGCATTTT | CATSGLTGNQPQHF
- | TRBJ2-3 | - | TRBV28 | TGTGCCAGCAGTACTGTGCGGGACCTACTGGGCACAGATACGCAGTATTTT | CASSTVRDLLGTDTQYF
TRBD2 | TRBJ2-1 | - | TRBV19 | TGTGCCAGTAGTATACTAGCGGTTAATTACAATGAGCAGTTCTTC | CASSILAVNYNEQFF
TRBD1 | TRBJ1-1 | - | TRBV28 | TGTGCCAGCAGTTTCCGGGACAGGTATAACACTGAAGCTTTCTTT | CASSFRDRYNTEAFF
- | TRBJ1-5 | - | TRBV9 | TGTGCCAGCAGCCCCGGGGGGGGAGGGAGCAATCAGCCCCAGCATTTT | CASSPGGGGSNQPQHF
TRBD1 | TRBJ1-2 | - | TRBV27 | TGTGCCAGCAGTTTGAACAGGGGAGGCTATGGCTACACCTTC | CASSLNRGGYGYTF
TRBD1 | TRBJ1-2 | - | TRBV28 | TGTGCCAGCAGTGAAGTTGGGACAGGGGGTTCCTATGGCTACACCTTC | CASSEVGTGGSYGYTF
- | TRBJ1-2 | - | TRBV6-5 | TGTGCCAGCAGACCGACAGTGCCTACAAGAGATGGCTACACCTTC | CASRPTVPTRDGYTF
- | TRBJ1-1 | - | TRBV4-1 | TGCGCCAGCAGCCCCTCCCAGGGGATGAACACTGAAGCTTTCTTT | CASSPSQGMNTEAFF
- | TRBJ2-3 | - | TRBV5-1 | TGCGCCAGCAGCGATAGCGTCATTAGCACAGATACGCAGTATTTT | CASSDSVISTDTQYF
- | TRBJ1-5 | - | TRBV7-2 | TGTGCCAGCAGCTTCACGCCAGGGGATCAGCCCCAGCATTTT | CASSFTPGDQPQHF